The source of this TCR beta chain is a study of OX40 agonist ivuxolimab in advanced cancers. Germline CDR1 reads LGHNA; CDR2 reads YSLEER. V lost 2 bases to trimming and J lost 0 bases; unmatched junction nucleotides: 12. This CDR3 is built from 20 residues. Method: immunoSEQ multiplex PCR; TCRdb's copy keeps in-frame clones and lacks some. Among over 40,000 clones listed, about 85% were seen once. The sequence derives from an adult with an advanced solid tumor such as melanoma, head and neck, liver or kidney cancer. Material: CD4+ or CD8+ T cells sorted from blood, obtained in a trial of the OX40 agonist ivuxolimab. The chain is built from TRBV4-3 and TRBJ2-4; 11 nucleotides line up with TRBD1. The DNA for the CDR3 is TGCGCCAGCAGCCAATTTGGACAGGGGGCTCCTTCTCTAGCCAAAAACATTCAGTACTTC. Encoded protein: CASSQFGQGAPSLAKNIQYF.